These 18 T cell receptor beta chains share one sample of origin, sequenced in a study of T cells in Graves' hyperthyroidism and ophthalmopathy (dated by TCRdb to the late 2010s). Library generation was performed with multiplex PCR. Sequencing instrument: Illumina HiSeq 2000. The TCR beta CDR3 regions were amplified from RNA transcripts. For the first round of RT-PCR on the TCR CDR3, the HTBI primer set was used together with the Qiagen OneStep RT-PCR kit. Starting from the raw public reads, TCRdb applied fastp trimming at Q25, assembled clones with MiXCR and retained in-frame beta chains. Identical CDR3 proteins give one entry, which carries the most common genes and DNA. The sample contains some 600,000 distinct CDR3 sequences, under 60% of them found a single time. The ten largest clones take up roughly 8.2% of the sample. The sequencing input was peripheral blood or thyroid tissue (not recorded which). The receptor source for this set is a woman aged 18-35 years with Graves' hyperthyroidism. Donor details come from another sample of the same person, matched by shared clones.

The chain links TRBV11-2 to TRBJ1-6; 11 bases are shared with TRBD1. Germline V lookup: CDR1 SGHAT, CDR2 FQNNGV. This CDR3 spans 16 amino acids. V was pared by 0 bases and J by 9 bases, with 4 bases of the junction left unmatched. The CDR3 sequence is CASSLEGQGASSPLHF. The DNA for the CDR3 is TGTGCCAGCAGCTTAGAAGGACAGGGGGCGAGTTCACCCCTCCACTTT. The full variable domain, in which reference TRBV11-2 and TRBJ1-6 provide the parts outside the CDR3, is EAGVAQSPRYKIIEKRQSVAFWCNPISGHATLYWYQQILGQGPKLLIQFQNNGVVDDSQLPKDRFSAERLKGVDSTLKIQPAKLEDSAVYLCASSLEGQGASSPLHFGNGTRLTVT.

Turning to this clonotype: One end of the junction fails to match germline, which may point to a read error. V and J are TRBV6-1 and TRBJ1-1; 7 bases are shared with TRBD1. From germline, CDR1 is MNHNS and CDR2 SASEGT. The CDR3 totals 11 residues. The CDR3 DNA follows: TGTGCCATCAGTGAAGCGGACAGGGCTTTCTTT. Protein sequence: CAISEADRAFF.

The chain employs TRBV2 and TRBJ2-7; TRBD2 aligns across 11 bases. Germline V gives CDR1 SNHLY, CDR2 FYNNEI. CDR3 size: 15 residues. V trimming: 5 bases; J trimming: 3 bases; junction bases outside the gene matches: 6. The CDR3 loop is CASSRSSGRDYEQYF. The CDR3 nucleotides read TGTGCCAGCAGTCGGAGTAGCGGGAGGGACTACGAGCAGTACTTC.

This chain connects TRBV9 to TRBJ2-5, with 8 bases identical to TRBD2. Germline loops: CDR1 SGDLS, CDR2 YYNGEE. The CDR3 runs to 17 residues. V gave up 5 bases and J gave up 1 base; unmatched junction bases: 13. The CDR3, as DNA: TGTGCCAGCAGTCGCGAGGCTAGCGGGCCTTTCCAAGAGACCCAGTACTTC. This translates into CASSREASGPFQETQYF.

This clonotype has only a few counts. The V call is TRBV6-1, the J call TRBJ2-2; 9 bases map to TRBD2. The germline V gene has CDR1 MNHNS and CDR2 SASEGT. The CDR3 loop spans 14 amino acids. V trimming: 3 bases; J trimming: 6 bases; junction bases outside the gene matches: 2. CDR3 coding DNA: TGTGCCAGCAGTGACTTAGCGGGAGCCGGGGAGCTGTTTTTT. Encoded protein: CASSDLAGAGELFF.

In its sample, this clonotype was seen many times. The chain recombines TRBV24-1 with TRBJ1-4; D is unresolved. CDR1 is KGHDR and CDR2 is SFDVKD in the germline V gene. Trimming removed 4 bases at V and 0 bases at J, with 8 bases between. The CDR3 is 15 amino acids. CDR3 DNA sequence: TGTGCCACCAGTGAACAGCATCCAACTAATGAAAAACTGTTTTTT. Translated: CATSEQHPTNEKLFF.

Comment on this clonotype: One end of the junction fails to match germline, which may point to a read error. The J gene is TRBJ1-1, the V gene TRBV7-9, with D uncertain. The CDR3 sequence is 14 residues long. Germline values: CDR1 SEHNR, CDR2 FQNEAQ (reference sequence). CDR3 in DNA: TGTGCCAGGAGCTTTGACGGTTTGAACACTGAAGCTTTCTTT. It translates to CARSFDGLNTEAFF.

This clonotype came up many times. This CDR3 reads CATSRDPPGRNQPQHF. DNA for the CDR3: TGTGCCACCAGCAGAGATCCCCCAGGGAGGAATCAGCCCCAGCATTTT. This chain connects TRBV15 to TRBJ1-5, with a possible D match to TRBD1 (5 bases). The germline V gene has CDR1 LNHNV and CDR2 YYDKDF (reference sequence). The V and J ends lost 0 bases and 4 bases respectively, with 13 bases between them. This CDR3 spans 16 amino acids. The whole variable domain, filled in from reference TRBV15 and TRBJ1-5, reads DAMVIQNPRYQVTQFGKPVTLSCSQTLNHNVMYWYQQKSSQAPKLLFHYYDKDFNNEADTPDNFQSRRPNTSFCFLDIRSPGLGDTAMYLCATSRDPPGRNQPQHFGDGTRLSIL.

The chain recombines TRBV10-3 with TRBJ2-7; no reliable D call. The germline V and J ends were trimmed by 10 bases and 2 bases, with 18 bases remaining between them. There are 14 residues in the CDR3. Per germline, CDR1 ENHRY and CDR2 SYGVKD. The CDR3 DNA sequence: TGTGCCAGCACCACCTCCGCAGGACCCTACGAGCAGTACTTC. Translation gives CASTTSAGPYEQYF.

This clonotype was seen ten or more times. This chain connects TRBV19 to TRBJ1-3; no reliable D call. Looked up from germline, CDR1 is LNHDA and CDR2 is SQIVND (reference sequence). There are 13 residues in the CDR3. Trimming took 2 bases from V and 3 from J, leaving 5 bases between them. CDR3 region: CASSIRLGNTIYF. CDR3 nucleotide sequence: TGTGCCAGTAGTATACGGCTTGGAAACACCATATATTTT.

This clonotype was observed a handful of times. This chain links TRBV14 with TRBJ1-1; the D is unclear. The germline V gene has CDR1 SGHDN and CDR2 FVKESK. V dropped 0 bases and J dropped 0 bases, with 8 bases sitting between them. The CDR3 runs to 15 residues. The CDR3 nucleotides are TGTGCCAGCAGCCAAGAAGCGGCGGTGAACACTGAAGCTTTCTTT. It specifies CASSQEAAVNTEAFF. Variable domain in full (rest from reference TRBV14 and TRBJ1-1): EAGVTQFPSHSVIEKGQTVTLRCDPISGHDNLYWYRRVMGKEIKFLLHFVKESKQDESGMPNNRFLAERTGGTYSTLKVQPAELEDSGVYFCASSQEAAVNTEAFFGQGTRLTVV.

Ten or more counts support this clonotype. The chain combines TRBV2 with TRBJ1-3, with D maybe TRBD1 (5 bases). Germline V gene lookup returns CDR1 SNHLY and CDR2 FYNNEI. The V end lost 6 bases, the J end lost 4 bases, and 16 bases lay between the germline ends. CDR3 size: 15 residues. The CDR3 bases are TGTGCCAGCAGACCCAGGGCCGTATCCGGAAACACCATATATTTT. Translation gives CASRPRAVSGNTIYF.

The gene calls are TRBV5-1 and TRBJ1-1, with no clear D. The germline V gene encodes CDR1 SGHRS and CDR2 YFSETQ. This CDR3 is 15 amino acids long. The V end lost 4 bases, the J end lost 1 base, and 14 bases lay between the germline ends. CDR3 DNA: TGCGCCAGCAGCCTTTCATACTCAGCGAACACTGAAGCTTTCTTT. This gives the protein CASSLSYSANTEAFF.

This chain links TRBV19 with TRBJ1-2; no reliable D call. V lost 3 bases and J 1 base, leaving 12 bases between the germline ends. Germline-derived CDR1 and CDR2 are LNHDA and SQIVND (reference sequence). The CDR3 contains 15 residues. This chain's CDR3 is CASSITGRNNYGYTF. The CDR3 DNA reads TGTGCCAGTAGTATTACCGGACGGAATAACTATGGCTACACCTTC. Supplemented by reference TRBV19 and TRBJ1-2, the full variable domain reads DGGITQSPKYLFRKEGQNVTLSCEQNLNHDAMYWYRQDPGQGLRLIYYSQIVNDFQKGDIAEGYSVSREKKESFPLTVTSAQKNPTAFYLCASSITGRNNYGYTFGSGTRLTVV.

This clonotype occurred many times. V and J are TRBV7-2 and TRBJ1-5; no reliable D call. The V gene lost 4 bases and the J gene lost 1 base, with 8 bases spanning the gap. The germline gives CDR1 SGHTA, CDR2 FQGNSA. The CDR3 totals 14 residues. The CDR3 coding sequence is TGTGCCAGCAGCTACCGGTCGAGCAATCAGCCCCAGCATTTT. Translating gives CASSYRSSNQPQHF. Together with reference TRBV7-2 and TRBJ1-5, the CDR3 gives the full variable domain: GAGVSQSPSNKVTEKGKDVELRCDPISGHTALYWYRQSLGQGLEFLIYFQGNSAPDKSGLPSDRFSAERTGGSVSTLTIQRTQQEDSAVYLCASSYRSSNQPQHFGDGTRLSIL.

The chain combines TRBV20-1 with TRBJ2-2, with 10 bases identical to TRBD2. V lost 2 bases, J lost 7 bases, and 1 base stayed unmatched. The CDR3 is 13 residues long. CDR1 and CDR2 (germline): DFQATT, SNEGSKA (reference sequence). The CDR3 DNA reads TGCAGTGCTAGACTAGCGGGAGACGGGGAGCTGTTTTTT. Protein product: CSARLAGDGELFF.

The CDR3 region is CASSGGQGYNQPQHF. The CDR3 bases are TGTGCCAGTAGTGGGGGACAGGGGTACAATCAGCCCCAGCATTTT. The chain combines TRBV19 with TRBJ1-5; 10 bases agree with TRBD1. The CDR3 is 15 residues long. V trimming: 5 bases; J trimming: 3 bases; junction bases outside the gene matches: 4. Germline-derived CDR1 and CDR2 are LNHDA and SQIVND (reference sequence).

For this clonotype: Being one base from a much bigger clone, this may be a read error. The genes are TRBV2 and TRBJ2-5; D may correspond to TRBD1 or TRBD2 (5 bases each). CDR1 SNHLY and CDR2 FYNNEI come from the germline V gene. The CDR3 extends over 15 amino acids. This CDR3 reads CASSEGRGVQETQSF. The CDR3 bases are TGTGCCAGCAGTGAGGGACGGGGAGTACAAGAGACCCAGTCCTTC.